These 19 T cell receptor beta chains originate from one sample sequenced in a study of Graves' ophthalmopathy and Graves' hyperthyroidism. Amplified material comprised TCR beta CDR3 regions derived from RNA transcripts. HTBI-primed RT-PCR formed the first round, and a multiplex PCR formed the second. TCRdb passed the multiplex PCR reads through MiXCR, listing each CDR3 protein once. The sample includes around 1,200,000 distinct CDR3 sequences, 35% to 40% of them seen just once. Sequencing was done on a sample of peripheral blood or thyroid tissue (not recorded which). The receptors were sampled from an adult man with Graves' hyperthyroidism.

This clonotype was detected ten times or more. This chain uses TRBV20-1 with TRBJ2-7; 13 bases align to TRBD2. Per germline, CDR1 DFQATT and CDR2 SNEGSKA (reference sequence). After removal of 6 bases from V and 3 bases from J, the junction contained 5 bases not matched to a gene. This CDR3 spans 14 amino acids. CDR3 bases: TGCAGTGCCCAGGGACTAGCGGGGTACTACGAGCAGTACTTC. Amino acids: CSAQGLAGYYEQYF.

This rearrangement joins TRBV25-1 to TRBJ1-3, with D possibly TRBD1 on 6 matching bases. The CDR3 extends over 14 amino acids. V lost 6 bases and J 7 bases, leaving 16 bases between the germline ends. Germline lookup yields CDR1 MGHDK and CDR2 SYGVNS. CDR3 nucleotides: TGTGCCAGCAGACCTAAAGGGGGTTTGAACACCATATATTTT. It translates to CASRPKGGLNTIYF.

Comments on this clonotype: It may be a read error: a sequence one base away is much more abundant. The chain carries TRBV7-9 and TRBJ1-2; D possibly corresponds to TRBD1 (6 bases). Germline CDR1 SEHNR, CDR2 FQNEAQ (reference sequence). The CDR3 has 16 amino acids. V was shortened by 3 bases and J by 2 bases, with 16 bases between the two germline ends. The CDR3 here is CASSLIQGEVNYGYTF. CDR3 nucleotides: TGTGCCAGCAGCTTGATACAGGGAGAGGTCAACTATGGCTACACCTTC.

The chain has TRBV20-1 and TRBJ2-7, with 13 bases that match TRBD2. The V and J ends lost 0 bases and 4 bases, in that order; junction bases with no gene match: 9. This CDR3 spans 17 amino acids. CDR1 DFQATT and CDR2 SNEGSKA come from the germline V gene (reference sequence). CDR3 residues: CSARDSGTSGIRYEQYF. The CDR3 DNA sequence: TGCAGTGCTAGAGATAGTGGGACTAGCGGGATTAGATACGAGCAGTACTTC.

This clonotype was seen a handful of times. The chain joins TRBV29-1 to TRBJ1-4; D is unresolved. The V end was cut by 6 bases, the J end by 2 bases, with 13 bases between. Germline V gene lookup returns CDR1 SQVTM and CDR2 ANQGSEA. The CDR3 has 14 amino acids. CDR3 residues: CSVVDPGTNEKLFF. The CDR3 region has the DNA TGCAGCGTCGTGGACCCCGGTACTAATGAAAAACTGTTTTTT.

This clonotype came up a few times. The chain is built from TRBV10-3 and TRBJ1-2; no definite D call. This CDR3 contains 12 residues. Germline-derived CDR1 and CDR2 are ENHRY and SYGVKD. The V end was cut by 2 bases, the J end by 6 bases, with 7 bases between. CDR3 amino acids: CAISEGPDGYTF. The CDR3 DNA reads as TGTGCCATCAGTGAGGGGCCGGATGGCTACACCTTC.

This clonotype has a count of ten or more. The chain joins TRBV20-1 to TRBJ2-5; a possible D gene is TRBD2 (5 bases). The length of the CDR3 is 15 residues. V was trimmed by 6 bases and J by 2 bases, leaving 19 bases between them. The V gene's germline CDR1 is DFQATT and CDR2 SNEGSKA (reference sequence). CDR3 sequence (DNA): TGCAGTGCCCCACCTCTCGGACTCAATCAAGAGACCCAGTACTTC. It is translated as CSAPPLGLNQETQYF.

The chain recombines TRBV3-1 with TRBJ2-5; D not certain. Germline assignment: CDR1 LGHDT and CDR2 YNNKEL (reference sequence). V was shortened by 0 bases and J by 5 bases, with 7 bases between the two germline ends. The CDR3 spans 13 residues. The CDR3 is CASSQDNPETQYF. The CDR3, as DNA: TGTGCCAGCAGCCAAGATAACCCCGAGACCCAGTACTTC.

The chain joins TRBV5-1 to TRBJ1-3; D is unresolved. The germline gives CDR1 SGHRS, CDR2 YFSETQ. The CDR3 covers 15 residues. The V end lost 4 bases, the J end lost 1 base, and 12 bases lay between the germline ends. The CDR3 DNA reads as TGCGCCAGCAGCCTAGGTCCGGAATCTGGAAACACCATATATTTT. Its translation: CASSLGPESGNTIYF.

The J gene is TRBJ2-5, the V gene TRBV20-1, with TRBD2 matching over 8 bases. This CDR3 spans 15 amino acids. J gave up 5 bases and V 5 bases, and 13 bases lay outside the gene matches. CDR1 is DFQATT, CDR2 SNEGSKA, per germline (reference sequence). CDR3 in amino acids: CSAGRPGTRGETQYF. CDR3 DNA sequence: TGCAGTGCTGGCCGCCCCGGGACTAGGGGGGAGACCCAGTACTTC.

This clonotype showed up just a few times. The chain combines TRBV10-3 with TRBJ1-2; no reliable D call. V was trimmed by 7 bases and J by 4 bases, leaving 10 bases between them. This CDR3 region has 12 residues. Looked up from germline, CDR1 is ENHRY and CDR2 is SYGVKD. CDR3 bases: TGTGCCATCATCCGGACCTTCTATGGCTACACCTTC. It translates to CAIIRTFYGYTF.

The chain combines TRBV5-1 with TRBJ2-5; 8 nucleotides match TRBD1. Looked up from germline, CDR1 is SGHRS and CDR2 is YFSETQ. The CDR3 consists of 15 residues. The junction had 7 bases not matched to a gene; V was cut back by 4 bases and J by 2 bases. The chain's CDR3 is CASSVGTGSQETQYF. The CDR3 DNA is TGCGCCAGCAGCGTTGGGACAGGTTCACAAGAGACCCAGTACTTC.

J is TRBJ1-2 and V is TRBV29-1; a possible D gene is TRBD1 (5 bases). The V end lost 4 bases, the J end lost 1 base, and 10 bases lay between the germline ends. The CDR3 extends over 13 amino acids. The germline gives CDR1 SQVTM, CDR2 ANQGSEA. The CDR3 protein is CSVVGRVNYGYTF. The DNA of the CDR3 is TGCAGCGTTGTTGGCAGGGTTAACTATGGCTACACCTTC.

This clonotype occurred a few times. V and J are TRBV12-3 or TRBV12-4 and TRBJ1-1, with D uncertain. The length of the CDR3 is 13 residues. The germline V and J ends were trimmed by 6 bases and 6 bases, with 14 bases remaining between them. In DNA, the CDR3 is TGTGCCAGCAGCCCGAAGCAGAGACCTGAAGCTTTCTTT. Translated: CASSPKQRPEAFF.

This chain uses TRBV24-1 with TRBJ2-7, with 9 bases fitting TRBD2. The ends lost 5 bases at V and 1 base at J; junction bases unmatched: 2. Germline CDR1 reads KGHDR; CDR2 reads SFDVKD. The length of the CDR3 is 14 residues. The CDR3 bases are TGTGCCACCAGTGCTAGCGGGGTATCCTACGAGCAGTACTTC. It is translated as CATSASGVSYEQYF.

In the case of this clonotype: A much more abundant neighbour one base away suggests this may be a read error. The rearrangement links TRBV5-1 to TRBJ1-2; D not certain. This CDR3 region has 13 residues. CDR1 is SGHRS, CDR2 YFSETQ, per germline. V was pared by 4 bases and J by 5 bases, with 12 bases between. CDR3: CASSAAELYGYTF. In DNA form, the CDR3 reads TGCGCCAGCAGCGCAGCGGAACTATATGGCTACACCTTC.

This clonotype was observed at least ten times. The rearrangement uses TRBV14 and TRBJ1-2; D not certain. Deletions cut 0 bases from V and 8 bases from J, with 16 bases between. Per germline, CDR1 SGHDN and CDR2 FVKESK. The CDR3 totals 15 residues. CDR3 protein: CASSQDLQTSMGYTF. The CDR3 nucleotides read TGTGCCAGCAGCCAAGATTTGCAGACCTCTATGGGCTACACCTTC.

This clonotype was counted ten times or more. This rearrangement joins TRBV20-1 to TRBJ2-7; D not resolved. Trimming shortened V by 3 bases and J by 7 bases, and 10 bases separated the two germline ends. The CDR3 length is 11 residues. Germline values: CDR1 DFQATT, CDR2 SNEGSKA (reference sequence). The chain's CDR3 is CSASRLDEQYF. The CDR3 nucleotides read TGCAGTGCTAGCCGGTTGGATGAGCAGTACTTC.

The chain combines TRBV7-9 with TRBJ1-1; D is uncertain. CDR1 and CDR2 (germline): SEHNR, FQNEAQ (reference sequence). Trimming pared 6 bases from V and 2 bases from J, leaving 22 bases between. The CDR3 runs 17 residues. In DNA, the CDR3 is TGTGCCAGCAGGTTTACCGTTTCTGACGCCTCAAACACTGAAGCTTTCTTT. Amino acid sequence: CASRFTVSDASNTEAFF.